This T cell receptor beta chain was sequenced in a study of blood T cell repertoires in COVID-19. The CDR3 loop spans 14 amino acids. V lost 4 bases to trimming and J lost 7 bases; unmatched junction nucleotides: 7. Germline assignment: CDR1 SGHTA and CDR2 FQGNSA. Using immunoSEQ multiplex PCR, the repertoire was profiled, and TCRdb retains in-frame clones only, with some absent. The sample has 250,000 or so clones, about 85% seen once. This chain links TRBV7-2 with TRBJ2-1; TRBD1 matches at 7 bases. The sequenced sample was peripheral blood. This TCR was sampled from a man younger than 30 with active or convalescent COVID-19. As DNA, the CDR3 is TGTGCCAGCAGCTCTCTCGACAGGGATAATGAGCAGTTCTTC. It yields the protein CASSSLDRDNEQFF.